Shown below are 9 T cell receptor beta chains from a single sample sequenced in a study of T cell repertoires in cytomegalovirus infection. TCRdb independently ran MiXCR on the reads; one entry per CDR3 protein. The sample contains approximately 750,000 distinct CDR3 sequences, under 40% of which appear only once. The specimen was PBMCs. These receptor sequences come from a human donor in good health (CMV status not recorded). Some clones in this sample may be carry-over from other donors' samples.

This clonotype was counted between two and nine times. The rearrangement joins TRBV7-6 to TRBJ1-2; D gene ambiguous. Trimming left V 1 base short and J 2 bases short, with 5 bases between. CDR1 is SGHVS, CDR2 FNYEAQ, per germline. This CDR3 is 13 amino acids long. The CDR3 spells CASSLEQNYGYTF. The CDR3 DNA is TGTGCCAGCAGCTTAGAGCAGAACTATGGCTACACCTTC.

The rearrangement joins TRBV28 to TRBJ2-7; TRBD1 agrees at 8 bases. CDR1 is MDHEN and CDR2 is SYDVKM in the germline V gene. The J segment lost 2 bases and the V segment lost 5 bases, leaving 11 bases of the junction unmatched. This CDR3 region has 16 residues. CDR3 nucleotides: TGTGCCAGCAGTCCGCCACCGGGACAGGTCACCTACGAGCAGTACTTC. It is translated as CASSPPPGQVTYEQYF.

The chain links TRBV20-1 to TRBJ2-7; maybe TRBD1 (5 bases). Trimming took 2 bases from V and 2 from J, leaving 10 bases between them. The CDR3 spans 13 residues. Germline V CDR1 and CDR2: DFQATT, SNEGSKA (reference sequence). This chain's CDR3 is CSARQGTTYEQYF. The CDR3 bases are TGCAGTGCTAGACAGGGCACTACCTACGAGCAGTACTTC.

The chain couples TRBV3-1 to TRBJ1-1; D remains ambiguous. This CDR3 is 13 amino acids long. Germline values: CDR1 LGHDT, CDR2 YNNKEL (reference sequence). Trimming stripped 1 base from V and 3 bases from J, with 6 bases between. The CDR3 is CASSQGWDTEAFF. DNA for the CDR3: TGTGCCAGCAGCCAAGGCTGGGACACTGAAGCTTTCTTT.

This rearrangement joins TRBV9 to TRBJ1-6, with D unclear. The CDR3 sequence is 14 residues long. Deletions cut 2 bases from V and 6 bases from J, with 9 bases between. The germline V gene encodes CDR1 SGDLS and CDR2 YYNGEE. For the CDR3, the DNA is TGTGCCAGCAGCGTCGGACTGATTAATTCACCCCTCCACTTT. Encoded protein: CASSVGLINSPLHF.

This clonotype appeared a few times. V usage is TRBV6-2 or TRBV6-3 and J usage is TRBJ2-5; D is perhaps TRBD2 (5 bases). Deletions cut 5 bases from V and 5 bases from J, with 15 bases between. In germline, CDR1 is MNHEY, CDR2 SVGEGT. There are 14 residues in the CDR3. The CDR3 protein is CASSEIGRGETQYF. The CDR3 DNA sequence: TGTGCCAGCAGTGAAATTGGGAGAGGCGAGACCCAGTACTTC.

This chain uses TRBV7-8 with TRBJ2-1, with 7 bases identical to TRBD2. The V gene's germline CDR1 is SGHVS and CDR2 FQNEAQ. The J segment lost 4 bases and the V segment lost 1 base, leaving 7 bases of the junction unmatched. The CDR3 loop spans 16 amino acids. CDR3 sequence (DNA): TGTGCCAGCAGCTTAGTAGACCTAGCGGATTACAATGAGCAGTTCTTC. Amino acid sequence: CASSLVDLADYNEQFF.

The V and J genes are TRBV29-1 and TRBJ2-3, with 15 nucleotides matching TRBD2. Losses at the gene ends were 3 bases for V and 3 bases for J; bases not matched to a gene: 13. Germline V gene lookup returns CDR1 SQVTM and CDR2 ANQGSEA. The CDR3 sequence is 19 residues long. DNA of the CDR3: TGCAGCGTTGACAAGGGACTAGCGGGAGGCCGCCTACTAACAGATACGCAGTATTTT. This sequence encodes CSVDKGLAGGRLLTDTQYF.

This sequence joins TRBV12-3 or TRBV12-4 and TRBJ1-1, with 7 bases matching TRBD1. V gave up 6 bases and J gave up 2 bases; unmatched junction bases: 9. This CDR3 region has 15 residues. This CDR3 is CASRARQGINTEAFF. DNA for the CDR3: TGTGCCAGCAGGGCCCGACAGGGAATTAACACTGAAGCTTTCTTT.